This TCR beta chain was sequenced during a study of cytomegalovirus exposure and HLA in healthy donors. Study background: A data release that came early held tens of millions of unique TCRs from HLA-typed donors.

This clone was seen only once. Antigen: not known. General study findings and limits: Presence/absence analysis assumed near-uniform sequencing depth across donors. Most TCRs appeared rarely, but some public TCRs recurred in many donors.

Use of 60 Vbeta and 13 Jbeta primers characterized the PCR. Sequencing used immunoSEQ multiplex PCR; TCRdb keeps in-frame clones, though not all of them. The data contain 140,000 to 150,000 clones, over 60% of them singletons. Among the donors, all were healthy bone marrow donors. V shed 7 bases, J shed 8 bases, and the junction held 19 bases outside the gene matches. CDR1 is SNHLY and CDR2 is FYNNEI in the germline V gene. The CDR3 loop spans 17 amino acids. The sequence was collected from a middle-aged man in good health and CMV-seropositive. V usage is TRBV2 and J usage is TRBJ1-2; 10 bases map to TRBD1. The source material was PBMCs. The CDR3 reads CASIETQTGTGAYGYTF. CDR3 nucleotide sequence: TGTGCCAGCATTGAGACTCAAACCGGGACAGGGGCTTACGGCTACACCTTC.